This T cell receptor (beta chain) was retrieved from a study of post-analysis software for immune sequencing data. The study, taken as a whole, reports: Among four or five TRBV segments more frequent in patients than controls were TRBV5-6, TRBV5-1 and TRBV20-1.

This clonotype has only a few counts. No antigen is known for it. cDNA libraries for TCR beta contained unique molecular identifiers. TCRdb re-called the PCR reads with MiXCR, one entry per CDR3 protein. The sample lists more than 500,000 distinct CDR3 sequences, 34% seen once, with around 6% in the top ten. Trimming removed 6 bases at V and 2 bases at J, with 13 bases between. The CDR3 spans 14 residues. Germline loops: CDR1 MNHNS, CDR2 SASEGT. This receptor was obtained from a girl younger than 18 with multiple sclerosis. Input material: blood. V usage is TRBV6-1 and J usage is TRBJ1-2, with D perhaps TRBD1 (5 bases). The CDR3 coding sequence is TGTGCCAGCAGACCCCCAGGGAGGAACTATGGCTACACCTTC. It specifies CASRPPGRNYGYTF.